The next 5 T cell receptor beta chains were all read from a single sample in a study of shared clonotypes between healthy human individuals (dated by TCRdb to the early 2020s). CD8 naive samples were CD45RO-negative cells positively selected for CCR7, giving a CD45RA+CCR7+ population that excluded TemRA cells. The library was made by the immunoSEQ multiplex PCR assay. Drawn from immuneACCESS, this table holds only the in-frame rearrangements with V and J called that TCRdb kept. Clones are partly lost; checked studies trace under half to an unresolved V gene and leave the rest unexplained. This sample comprises roughly 2.1 million clones, approximately 94% of them detected only once. The ten largest clones add up to over 1.5% of the sample. The sample was naive CD8+ T cells from PBMCs. Interpreted using the paper, the cell subset or site label stands for: CD45RA+CCR7+. Receptors originate from a man younger than 35 in good health. Some clones in this sample may be carry-over from other donors' samples.

The chain couples TRBV28 to TRBJ2-3, with 7 nucleotides matching TRBD2. The V gene end was trimmed by 3 bases and the J gene end by 5 bases; junction bases not matched to a gene: 8. CDR3 length: 15 residues. Per the germline V gene, CDR1 is MDHEN and CDR2 is SYDVKM. CDR3 loop: CASSFGGSVRDTQYF. As DNA, the CDR3 is TGTGCCAGCAGTTTTGGCGGGAGCGTGAGAGATACGCAGTATTTT.

The chain employs TRBV27 and TRBJ1-1; D may be TRBD1 (5 bases). The germline gives CDR1 MNHEY, CDR2 SMNVEV (reference sequence). The ends were cut back, 3 bases at V and 5 bases at J, with 13 bases in the middle. The CDR3 has 14 amino acids. The CDR3 is CASSLVRGGTEAFF. DNA for the CDR3: TGTGCCAGCAGTTTGGTCCGGGGGGGGACTGAAGCTTTCTTT.

The chain carries TRBV6-4 and TRBJ1-2, with a tentative D call TRBD1 (6 bases). Trimming shortened V by 0 bases and J by 3 bases, and 17 bases separated the two germline ends. From germline, CDR1 is MRHNA and CDR2 SNTAGT. The CDR3 is 17 amino acids. This CDR3 is CASSDSMGGKSYYGYTF. CDR3 DNA sequence: TGTGCCAGCAGTGACTCGATGGGGGGCAAGAGCTACTATGGCTACACCTTC.

This clone was detected a few times. Other DNA sequences in this sample translate to the same CDR3. The V gene is TRBV9, the J gene TRBJ2-1; no firm D call. Trimming took off 2 bases at V and 3 bases at J, with 3 bases between the two ends. Germline V lookup: CDR1 SGDLS, CDR2 YYNGEE. This CDR3 contains 12 residues. CDR3 in amino acids: CASSVNYNEQFF. The CDR3 DNA reads as TGTGCCAGCAGCGTGAACTACAATGAGCAGTTCTTC.

A note on this clone: This sample also contains other DNA sequences that code for the same CDR3. This chain joins TRBV29-1 and TRBJ1-2; 10 bases align to TRBD1. The CDR3 is 13 residues long. The V and J ends lost 6 bases and 2 bases, in that order; junction bases with no gene match: 3. CDR1 and CDR2 from the germline V gene are SQVTM and ANQGSEA. CDR3 nucleotide sequence: TGCAGCGTCGGGACAGGGGACAACTATGGCTACACCTTC. Its translation is CSVGTGDNYGYTF. Full variable domain (remainder filled in from reference TRBV29-1 and TRBJ1-2): SAVISQKPSRDICQRGTSLTIQCQVDSQVTMMFWYRQQPGQSLTLIATANQGSEATYESGFVIDKFPISRPNLTFSTLTVSNMSPEDSSIYLCSVGTGDNYGYTFGSGTRLTVV.